Below are 7 T cell receptor beta chains sequenced from a single sample in a study of T-cell reconstitution after alpha-beta-depleted transplantation in children. Library preparation (for TCRbeta) was performed with unique molecular identifiers. Each CDR3 protein gets one entry after TCRdb re-called the PCR reads with MiXCR. The sample yields 300,000 to 350,000 distinct CDR3 sequences, roughly 16% seen once. The source material was PBMCs, mostly from graft donor cells, sampled 360 days after TCRalphabeta/CD19-depleted stem cell transplant. The source of these receptors is a male patient between 2 and 10 years old who had a stem cell transplant for acute lymphoblastic leukemia, so the T cells may come from the graft donor.

This clonotype was counted a few times. The chain links TRBV20-1 to TRBJ2-2, with no clear D. With 4 bases removed from V and 0 bases from J, the gap between germline ends came to 6 bases. In germline, CDR1 is DFQATT, CDR2 SNEGSKA (reference sequence). There are 13 residues in the CDR3. CDR3 sequence: CSAIPPNTGELFF. Here the CDR3 DNA reads TGCAGTGCTATCCCCCCGAACACCGGGGAGCTGTTTTTT.

The chain couples TRBV29-1 to TRBJ1-1; 7 bases match TRBD1. Germline V gene sequence: CDR1 SQVTM, CDR2 ANQGSEA. The CDR3 length is 13 residues. J lost 2 bases, V lost 2 bases, and 2 bases had no gene match. In DNA form, the CDR3 reads TGCAGCGTTGAAAGAGGGGGCAACACTGAAGCTTTCTTT. It translates to CSVERGGNTEAFF.

This clonotype has more than one count but fewer than ten. The chain uses TRBV28 and TRBJ2-3, with D hard to call. The ends were cut back, 8 bases at V and 2 bases at J, with 11 bases in the middle. Germline V CDR1 and CDR2: MDHEN, SYDVKM. The CDR3 covers 13 residues. This CDR3 is CASWDINTDTQYF. The CDR3 region has the DNA TGTGCCAGCTGGGATATTAACACAGATACGCAGTATTTT.

This chain links TRBV30 with TRBJ2-1, with unresolved D. This CDR3 has 14 residues. V lost 1 base and J lost 7, with 14 bases in between. Germline V gene lookup returns CDR1 GTSNPN and CDR2 SVGIG (reference sequence). CDR3 coding DNA: TGTGCCTGGAGTGATAGCTGGAGCTCGAATGAGCAGTTCTTC. It specifies CAWSDSWSSNEQFF.

This clonotype was picked up a small number of times. This chain connects TRBV7-2 to TRBJ2-6; the D is unclear. The V end was cut by 0 bases, the J end by 4 bases, with 7 bases between. CDR3 length equals 15 residues. Germline lookup yields CDR1 SGHTA and CDR2 FQGNSA. The CDR3 region is CASSLAAAGANVLTF. The CDR3 nucleotides are TGTGCCAGCAGCTTAGCGGCCGCGGGGGCCAACGTCCTGACTTTC.

The rearrangement uses TRBV12-3 or TRBV12-4 and TRBJ2-1, with 14 positions matching TRBD2. V trimming: 6 bases; J trimming: 9 bases; junction bases outside the gene matches: 4. This CDR3 comprises 14 residues. The CDR3 DNA is TGTGCCAGCAGAGGGACTAGCGGGAGCCCTGAGCAGTTCTTC. Amino acid sequence: CASRGTSGSPEQFF.

The chain links TRBV29-1 to TRBJ2-7; weak D call: TRBD2 (5 bases). Trimming cost V 6 bases and J 5 bases, with 20 bases left between them. The CDR3 spans 14 residues. Germline CDR1 reads SQVTM; CDR2 reads ANQGSEA. The CDR3 sequence: CSVVGVFSPNEQYF. As DNA, the CDR3 is TGCAGCGTCGTCGGGGTTTTTTCGCCGAACGAGCAGTACTTC.